This T cell receptor beta chain was captured in a study of radiotherapy plus CTLA-4 blockade in lung cancer. Study context: Objective responses were documented in 15% to 20% of patients, with disease control in around 30%. Study results and limitations: Clones of tumor-derived TCRs expanded in blood after radiotherapy plus ipilimumab.

This CDR3 has 14 residues. Germline CDR1 MNHEY, CDR2 SVGAGI. The count of this clone is one. Its antigen is unknown. Receiving focal radiation plus CTLA-4 blockade with ipilimumab were patients who had chemo-refractory metastatic non-small-cell lung cancer. The data were produced by immunoSEQ multiplex PCR, yet TCRdb's version contains in-frame clones alone and is incomplete. The repertoire holds some 80,000 clones, 78% seen once, with approximately 24% in the top ten. This sequence was found in a human donor with non-small cell lung cancer whose response to radiotherapy plus ipilimumab could not be evaluated. Some clones in this sample may be carry-over from other donors' samples. This chain uses TRBV6-5 with TRBJ2-5; D may be TRBD1 (6 bases). Matching the DNA end better, TRBJ2-7 makes the J call doubtful. Sample: peripheral blood, taken from a patient treated with radiotherapy plus ipilimumab. The chain's CDR3 is CASSTSPDSLEQYF. CDR3 nucleotides: TGTGCCAGCAGTACTTCACCGGACAGTCTCGAGCAGTACTTC.